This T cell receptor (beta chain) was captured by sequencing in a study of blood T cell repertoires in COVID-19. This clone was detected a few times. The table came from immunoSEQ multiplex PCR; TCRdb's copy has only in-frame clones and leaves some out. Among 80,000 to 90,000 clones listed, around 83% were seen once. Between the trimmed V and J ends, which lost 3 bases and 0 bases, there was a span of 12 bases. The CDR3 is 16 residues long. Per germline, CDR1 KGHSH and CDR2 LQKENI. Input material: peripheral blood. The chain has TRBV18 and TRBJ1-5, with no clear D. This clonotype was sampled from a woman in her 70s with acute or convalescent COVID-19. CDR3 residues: CASSPVFGPSNQPQHF. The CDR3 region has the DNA TGTGCCAGCTCACCCGTCTTTGGCCCTAGCAATCAGCCCCAGCATTTT.